This note documents a single T cell receptor beta chain sequence. What it recognizes is unknown. The record originates from a study of T-cell memory formation after mild COVID-19. The CDR3 has 20 residues. Points from the study as a whole: Cross-reactive memory seemingly joined, as some responding clones were found in pre-infection memory.

Barcoded TCR alpha and TCR beta cDNA libraries with UMIs came from 5'RACE using constant-segment primers. TCRdb recomputed calls from the 5' RACE reads with MiXCR, one row per CDR3 protein. The data hold approximately 490,000 distinct CDR3 sequences, with roughly 22% observed a single time. The TCR originated in an adult woman who had mild COVID-19 (a few samples of this study predate the infection). Cell type and time point are not known. The chain joins TRBV21-1 to TRBJ2-1; the listed D gene, TRBD2, was not tested against the DNA. TRBV21-1 is noted as a pseudogene. The specimen was PBMCs or a T cell subset sorted from them (not recorded which). The DNA for the CDR3 is TGTGCCAGCAGCAAAGAGGAAATACCGGGCCCCTCTAGCTCCTACAATGAGCAGTTCTTC. Amino acids: CASSKEEIPGPSSSYNEQFF.